This TCR beta chain was sequenced in a study of blood T cells in healthy people across ages. Study results and limitations: TCR beta diversity per million T cells fell roughly linearly with age.

The CDR3 sequence is 13 residues long. Per the germline V gene, CDR1 is DFQATT and CDR2 is SNEGSKA (reference sequence). Trimming removed 6 bases from V and 2 bases from J, with 13 bases in between. This clonotype has a count of ten or more. As yet, its antigen is unknown. The second PCR ran roughly 7 to 12 cycles with a sample-barcoded 5' primer and J-beta primers. Each cDNA molecule received a tag from a template-switch adaptor that had 12 random nucleotides. TCRdb processed the 5' RACE reads anew with MiXCR; each CDR3 protein has one entry. Among 600,000 or so distinct CDR3 sequences listed, approximately 30% were seen once.

Sequenced: blood. The source is a woman of 80 years or more in good health. V usage is TRBV20-1 and J usage is TRBJ2-5, with no clear D. The CDR3 bases are TGCAGTGCCCCTTCGGAACTGCAAGAGACCCAGTACTTC. Translation: CSAPSELQETQYF.